These 6 T cell receptor beta chains were all obtained from the same sample, sequenced in a study of blood T cell repertoires in COVID-19. Using immunoSEQ multiplex PCR, the repertoire was profiled, and TCRdb retains in-frame clones only, with some absent. The sample gives over 250,000 clones, approximately 92% of which show up once; roughly 1.1% is in the top ten. Material for sequencing was PBMCs or T cells enriched from blood (not recorded which). The source of these receptors is a woman aged 25 to 39 who had recovered from COVID-19.

This chain uses TRBV4-2 with TRBJ2-1; TRBD2 agrees at 7 bases. V gave up 4 bases and J gave up 0 bases; unmatched junction bases: 3. Per germline, CDR1 LGHNA and CDR2 YNFKEQ. The length of the CDR3 is 15 residues. CDR3 coding DNA: TGTGCCAGCAGCCCCGGACTAGTCTCCTACAATGAGCAGTTCTTC. The encoded protein is CASSPGLVSYNEQFF.

The chain recombines TRBV7-3 with TRBJ2-3; the match to TRBD2 covers 12 bases. From germline, CDR1 is SGHTA and CDR2 FQGTGA. This CDR3 region has 18 residues. V shed 1 base, J shed 0 bases, and the junction held 5 bases outside the gene matches. The DNA of the CDR3 is TGTGCCAGCAGCTTAATGGGGGGACTAGCGGGTAGCACAGATACGCAGTATTTT. Translation: CASSLMGGLAGSTDTQYF.

The chain couples TRBV19 to TRBJ2-5; 7 nucleotides line up with TRBD2. Trimming took 3 bases from V and 5 from J; bases not matched to a gene: 6. CDR3 length: 14 residues. The germline CDR1 and CDR2 sequences are LNHDA and SQIVND (reference sequence). Here the CDR3 DNA reads TGTGCCAGTAGTATTGGCGGGGGACGGGAGACCCAGTACTTC. It translates to CASSIGGGRETQYF.

The chain carries TRBV29-1 and TRBJ2-1; D possibly corresponds to TRBD1 (5 bases). Germline values: CDR1 SQVTM, CDR2 ANQGSEA. V lost 7 bases and J lost 4, with 11 bases in between. CDR3 size: 12 residues. CDR3 nucleotides: TGCAGCGCCCTGGGGCAGTACAATGAGCAGTTCTTC. Amino acids: CSALGQYNEQFF.

The chain recombines TRBV18 with TRBJ1-3, with TRBD1 identical over 9 bases. J lost 2 bases, V lost 6 bases, and 8 bases had no gene match. CDR3 length: 16 residues. The germline V gene encodes CDR1 KGHSH and CDR2 LQKENI. CDR3 region: CASSPEQGATGNTIYF. In DNA form, the CDR3 reads TGTGCCAGCTCGCCAGAACAGGGGGCAACTGGAAACACCATATATTTT.

The chain carries TRBV4-3 and TRBJ2-1, with TRBD2 matching over 7 bases. Per germline, CDR1 LGHNA and CDR2 YSLEER. This CDR3 contains 15 residues. The trim removed 0 bases at V and 12 bases at J, leaving 11 bases unmatched. The DNA of the CDR3 is TGCGCCAGCAGCCAAGATTTCGGGCAGGGCGGGGGGCAGTTCTTC. This codes for CASSQDFGQGGGQFF.